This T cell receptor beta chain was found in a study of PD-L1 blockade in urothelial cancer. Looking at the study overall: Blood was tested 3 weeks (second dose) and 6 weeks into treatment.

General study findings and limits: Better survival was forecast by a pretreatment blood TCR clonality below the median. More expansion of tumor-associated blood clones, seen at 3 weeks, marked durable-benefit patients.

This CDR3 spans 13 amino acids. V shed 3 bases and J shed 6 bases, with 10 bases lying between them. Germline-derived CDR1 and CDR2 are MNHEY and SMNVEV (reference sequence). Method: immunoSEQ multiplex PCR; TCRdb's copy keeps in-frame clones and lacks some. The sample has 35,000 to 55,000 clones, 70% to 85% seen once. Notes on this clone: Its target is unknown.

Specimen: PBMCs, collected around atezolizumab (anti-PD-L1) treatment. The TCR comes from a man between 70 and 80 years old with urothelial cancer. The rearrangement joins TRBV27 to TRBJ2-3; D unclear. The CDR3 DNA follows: TGTGCCAGCAGTTTTGTTTTTTCGGATACGCAGTATTTT. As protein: CASSFVFSDTQYF.